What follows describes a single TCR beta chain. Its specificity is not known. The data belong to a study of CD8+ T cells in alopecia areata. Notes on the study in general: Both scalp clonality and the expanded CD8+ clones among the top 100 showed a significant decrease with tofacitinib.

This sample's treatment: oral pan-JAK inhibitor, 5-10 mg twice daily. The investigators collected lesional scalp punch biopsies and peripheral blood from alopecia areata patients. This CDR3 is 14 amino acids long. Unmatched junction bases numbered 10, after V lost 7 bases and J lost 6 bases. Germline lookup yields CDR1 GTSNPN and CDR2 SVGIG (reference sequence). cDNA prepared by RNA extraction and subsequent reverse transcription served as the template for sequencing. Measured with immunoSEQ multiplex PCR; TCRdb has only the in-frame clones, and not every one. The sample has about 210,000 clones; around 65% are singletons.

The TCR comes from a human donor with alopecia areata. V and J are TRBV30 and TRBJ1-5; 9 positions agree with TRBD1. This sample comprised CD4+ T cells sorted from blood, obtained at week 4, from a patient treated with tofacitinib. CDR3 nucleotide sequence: TGTGCCTATTCACAGGGGGCGGTCGGTCAGCCCCAGCATTTT. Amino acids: CAYSQGAVGQPQHF.